This entry lists 2 T cell receptor beta chains sequenced from one sample in a study of T cell responses to AZD1222 COVID-19 vaccine (dated by TCRdb to the early 2020s). The method was the immunoSEQ multiplex PCR assay. Imported from immuneACCESS, the table was reduced by TCRdb to in-frame sequences with V and J called. These copies leave out some clones; in studies compared against another copy, an unresolved V gene accounts for under half, and the cause of the remainder is not known. This sample comprises approximately 100,000 clones, 90% to 95% of them detected only once. The top ten clones comprise over 6.5% of the sample. This sample's time point label indicates: baseline before first vaccination. This specimen was peripheral blood, taken on day 0 of AZD1222 vaccination. All receptors come from an adult in good health.

This chain joins TRBV6-6 and TRBJ1-2; 9 bases map to TRBD1. The CDR3 is 16 amino acids. Germline values: CDR1 MNHNY, CDR2 SVGAGI (reference sequence). The V gene end was trimmed by 5 bases and the J gene end by 6 bases; junction bases not matched to a gene: 13. The chain's CDR3 is CASSAPYTGGADGYTF. In DNA form, the CDR3 reads TGTGCCAGCAGTGCTCCCTACACAGGGGGCGCAGATGGCTACACCTTC.

The rearrangement uses TRBV4-3 and TRBJ1-4; unclear D gene. This CDR3 spans 16 amino acids. Germline V CDR1 and CDR2: LGHNA, YSLEER. The ends were cut back, 2 bases at V and 0 bases at J, with 10 bases in the middle. The CDR3 bases are TGCGCCAGCAGCCAAAGTCCACAGCCAACTAATGAAAAACTGTTTTTT. Its protein is CASSQSPQPTNEKLFF.